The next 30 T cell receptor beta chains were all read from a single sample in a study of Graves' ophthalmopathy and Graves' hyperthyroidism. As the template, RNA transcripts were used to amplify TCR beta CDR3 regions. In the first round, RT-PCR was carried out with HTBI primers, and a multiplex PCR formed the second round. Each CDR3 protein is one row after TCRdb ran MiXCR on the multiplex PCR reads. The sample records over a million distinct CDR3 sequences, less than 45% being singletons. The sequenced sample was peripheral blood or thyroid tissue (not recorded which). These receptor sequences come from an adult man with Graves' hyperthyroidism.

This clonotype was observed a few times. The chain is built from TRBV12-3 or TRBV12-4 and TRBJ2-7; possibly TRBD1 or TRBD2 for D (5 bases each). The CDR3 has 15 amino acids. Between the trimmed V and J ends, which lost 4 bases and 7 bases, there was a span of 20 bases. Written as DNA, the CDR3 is TGTGCCAGCAGTTATACTACAAGGGGAACGGGGGAGCAGTACTTC. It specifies CASSYTTRGTGEQYF.

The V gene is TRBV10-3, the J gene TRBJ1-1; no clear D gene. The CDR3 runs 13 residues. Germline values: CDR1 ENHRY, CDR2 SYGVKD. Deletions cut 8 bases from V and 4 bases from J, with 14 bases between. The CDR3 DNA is TGTGCCATCCAAGATTACGGAGGCACTGAAGCTTTCTTT. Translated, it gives CAIQDYGGTEAFF.

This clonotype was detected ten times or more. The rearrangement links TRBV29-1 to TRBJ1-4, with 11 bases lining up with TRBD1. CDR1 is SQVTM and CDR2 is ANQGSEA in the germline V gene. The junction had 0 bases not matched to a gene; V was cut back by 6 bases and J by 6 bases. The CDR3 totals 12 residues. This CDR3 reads CSVGQGDEKLFF. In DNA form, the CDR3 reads TGCAGCGTGGGACAGGGGGATGAAAAACTGTTTTTT.

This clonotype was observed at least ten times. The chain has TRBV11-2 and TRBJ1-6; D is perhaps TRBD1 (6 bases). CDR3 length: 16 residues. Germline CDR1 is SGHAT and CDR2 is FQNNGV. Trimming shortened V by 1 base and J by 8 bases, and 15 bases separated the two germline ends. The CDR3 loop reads CASSLASGANHSPLHF. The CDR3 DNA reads TGTGCCAGCAGCTTAGCTTCGGGGGCTAATCATTCACCCCTCCACTTT.

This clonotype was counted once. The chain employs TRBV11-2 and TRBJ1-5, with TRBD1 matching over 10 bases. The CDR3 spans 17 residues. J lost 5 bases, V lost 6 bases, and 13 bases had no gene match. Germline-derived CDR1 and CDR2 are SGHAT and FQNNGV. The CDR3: CASSSQGTGAQDQPQHF. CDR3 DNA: TGTGCCAGCAGTTCACAGGGGACAGGGGCGCAAGATCAGCCCCAGCATTTT. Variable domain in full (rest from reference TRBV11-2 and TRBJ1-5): EAGVAQSPRYKIIEKRQSVAFWCNPISGHATLYWYQQILGQGPKLLIQFQNNGVVDDSQLPKDRFSAERLKGVDSTLKIQPAKLEDSAVYLCASSSQGTGAQDQPQHFGDGTRLSIL.

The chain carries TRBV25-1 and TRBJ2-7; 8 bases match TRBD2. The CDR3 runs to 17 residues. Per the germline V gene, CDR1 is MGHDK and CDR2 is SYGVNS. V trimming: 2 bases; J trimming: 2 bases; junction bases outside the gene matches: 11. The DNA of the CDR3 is TGTGCCAGCAGTGAAACGACAGCAAGCGGGGGAACCTACGAGCAGTACTTC. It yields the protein CASSETTASGGTYEQYF.

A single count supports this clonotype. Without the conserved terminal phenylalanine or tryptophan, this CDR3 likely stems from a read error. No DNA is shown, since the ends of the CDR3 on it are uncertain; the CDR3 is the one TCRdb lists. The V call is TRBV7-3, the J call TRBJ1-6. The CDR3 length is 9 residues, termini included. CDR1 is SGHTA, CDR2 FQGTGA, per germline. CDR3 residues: CASSAFTPT.

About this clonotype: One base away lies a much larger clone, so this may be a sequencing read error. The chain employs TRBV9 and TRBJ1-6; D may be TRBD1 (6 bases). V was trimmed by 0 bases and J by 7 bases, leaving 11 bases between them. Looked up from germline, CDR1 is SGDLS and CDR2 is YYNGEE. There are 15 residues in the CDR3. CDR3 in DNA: TGTGCCAGCAGCGTAGACAGGGCGGGGAATTCACCCCTCCACTTT. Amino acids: CASSVDRAGNSPLHF.

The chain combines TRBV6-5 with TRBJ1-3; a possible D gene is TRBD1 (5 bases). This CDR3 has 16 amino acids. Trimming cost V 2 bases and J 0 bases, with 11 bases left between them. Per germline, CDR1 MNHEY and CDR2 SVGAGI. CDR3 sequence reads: CASSYGQGDSGNTIYF. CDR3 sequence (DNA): TGTGCCAGCAGTTACGGTCAGGGCGACTCTGGAAACACCATATATTTT.

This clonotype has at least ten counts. The CDR3 DNA reads TGTGCCAGTAGTATCTGGCAGGGATCTGGGAATCAGCCCCAGCATTTT. Translating it yields CASSIWQGSGNQPQHF. V is TRBV19 and J is TRBJ1-5, with a tentative D call TRBD1 (5 bases). V was cut by 3 bases and J by 4 bases, with 16 bases left in between. The CDR3 contains 16 residues. Germline V lookup: CDR1 LNHDA, CDR2 SQIVND (reference sequence).

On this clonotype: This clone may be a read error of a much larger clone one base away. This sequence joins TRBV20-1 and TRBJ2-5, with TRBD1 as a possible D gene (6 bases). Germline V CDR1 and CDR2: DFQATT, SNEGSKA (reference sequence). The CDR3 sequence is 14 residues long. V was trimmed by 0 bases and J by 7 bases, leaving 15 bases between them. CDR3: CSARDRGALGTQYF. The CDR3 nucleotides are TGCAGTGCTAGAGACAGGGGCGCCCTGGGGACCCAGTACTTC.

The chain's CDR3 is CSVSPFPAGNTIYF. In DNA, the CDR3 is TGCAGCGTTTCTCCGTTTCCGGCTGGAAACACCATATATTTT. The V and J genes are TRBV29-1 and TRBJ1-3, with no clear D. With 5 bases removed from V and 2 bases from J, the gap between germline ends came to 13 bases. The germline V gene has CDR1 SQVTM and CDR2 ANQGSEA. The CDR3 has 14 amino acids.

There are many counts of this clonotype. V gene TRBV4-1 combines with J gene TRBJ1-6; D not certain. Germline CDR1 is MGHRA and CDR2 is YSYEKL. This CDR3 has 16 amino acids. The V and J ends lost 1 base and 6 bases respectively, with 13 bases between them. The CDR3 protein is CASSQVRSEINSPLHF. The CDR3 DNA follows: TGCGCCAGCAGCCAAGTGCGGTCAGAAATTAATTCACCCCTCCACTTT.

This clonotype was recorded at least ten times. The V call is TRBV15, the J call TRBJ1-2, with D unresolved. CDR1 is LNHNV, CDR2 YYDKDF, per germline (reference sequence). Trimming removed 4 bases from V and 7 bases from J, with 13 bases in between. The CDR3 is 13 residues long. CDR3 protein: CATSKDILGGYTF. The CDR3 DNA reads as TGTGCCACCAGCAAAGACATCCTCGGTGGCTACACCTTC. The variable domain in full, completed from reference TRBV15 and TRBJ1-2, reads DAMVIQNPRYQVTQFGKPVTLSCSQTLNHNVMYWYQQKSSQAPKLLFHYYDKDFNNEADTPDNFQSRRPNTSFCFLDIRSPGLGDTAMYLCATSKDILGGYTFGSGTRLTVV.

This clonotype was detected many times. In DNA form, the CDR3 reads TGTGCCAGTAGTATAGAGGACAGGGGGCTTAGCAATCAGCCCCAGCATTTT. Protein sequence: CASSIEDRGLSNQPQHF. This chain connects TRBV19 to TRBJ1-5, with 11 bases identical to TRBD1. CDR3 length: 17 amino acids. Germline V gives CDR1 LNHDA, CDR2 SQIVND (reference sequence). With V trimmed by 0 bases and J by 0 bases, 1 base remained unmatched. The variable domain in full, with the rest retrieved from reference TRBV19 and TRBJ1-5, is DGGITQSPKYLFRKEGQNVTLSCEQNLNHDAMYWYRQDPGQGLRLIYYSQIVNDFQKGDIAEGYSVSREKKESFPLTVTSAQKNPTAFYLCASSIEDRGLSNQPQHFGDGTRLSIL.

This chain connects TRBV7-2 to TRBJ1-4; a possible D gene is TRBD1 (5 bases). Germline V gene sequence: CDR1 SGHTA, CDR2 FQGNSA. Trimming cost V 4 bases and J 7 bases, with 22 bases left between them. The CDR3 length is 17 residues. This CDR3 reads CASSSPQPGTAVEKLFF. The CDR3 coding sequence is TGTGCCAGCAGCTCCCCACAACCCGGGACCGCCGTTGAAAAACTGTTTTTT.

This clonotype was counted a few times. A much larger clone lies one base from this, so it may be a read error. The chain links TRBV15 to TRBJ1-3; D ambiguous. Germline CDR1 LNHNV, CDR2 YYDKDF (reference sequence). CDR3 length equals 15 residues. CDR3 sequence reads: CATGRDVGSGNTIYF. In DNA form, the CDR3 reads TGTGCCACCGGCAGAGATGTGGGATCTGGAAACACCATATATTTT.

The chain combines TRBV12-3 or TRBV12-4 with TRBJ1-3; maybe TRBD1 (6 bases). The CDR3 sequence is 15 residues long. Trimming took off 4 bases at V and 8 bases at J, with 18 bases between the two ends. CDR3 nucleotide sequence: TGTGCCAGCAGTTCCCGGGTCAGGGGCTTCCACACCATATATTTT. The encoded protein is CASSSRVRGFHTIYF.

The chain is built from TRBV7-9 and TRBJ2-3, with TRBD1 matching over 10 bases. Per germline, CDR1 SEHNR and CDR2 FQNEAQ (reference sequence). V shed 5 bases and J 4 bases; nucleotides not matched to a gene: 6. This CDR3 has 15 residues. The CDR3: CASSPGQGVADTQYF. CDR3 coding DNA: TGTGCCAGCAGCCCCGGACAGGGGGTCGCAGATACGCAGTATTTT.

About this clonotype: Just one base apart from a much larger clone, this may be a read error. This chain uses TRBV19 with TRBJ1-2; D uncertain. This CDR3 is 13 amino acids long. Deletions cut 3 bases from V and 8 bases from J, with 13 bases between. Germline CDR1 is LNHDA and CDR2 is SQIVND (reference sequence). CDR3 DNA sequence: TGTGCCAGTAGTATCCTCCCCCCAAGCGGCTACACCTTC. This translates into CASSILPPSGYTF. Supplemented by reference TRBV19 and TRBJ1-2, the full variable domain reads DGGITQSPKYLFRKEGQNVTLSCEQNLNHDAMYWYRQDPGQGLRLIYYSQIVNDFQKGDIAEGYSVSREKKESFPLTVTSAQKNPTAFYLCASSILPPSGYTFGSGTRLTVV.

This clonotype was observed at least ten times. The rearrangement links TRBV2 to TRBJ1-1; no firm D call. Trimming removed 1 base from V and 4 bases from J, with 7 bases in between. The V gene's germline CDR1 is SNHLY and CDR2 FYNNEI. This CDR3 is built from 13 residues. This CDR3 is CASSEVSSTEAFF. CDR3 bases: TGTGCCAGCAGTGAAGTCTCATCCACTGAAGCTTTCTTT.

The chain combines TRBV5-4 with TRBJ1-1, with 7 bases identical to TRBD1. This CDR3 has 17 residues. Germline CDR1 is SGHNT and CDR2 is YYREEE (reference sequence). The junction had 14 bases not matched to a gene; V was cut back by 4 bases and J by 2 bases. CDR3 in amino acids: CASSPKARQGPNTEAFF. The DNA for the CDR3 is TGTGCCAGCAGCCCGAAAGCCCGACAGGGCCCAAACACTGAAGCTTTCTTT.

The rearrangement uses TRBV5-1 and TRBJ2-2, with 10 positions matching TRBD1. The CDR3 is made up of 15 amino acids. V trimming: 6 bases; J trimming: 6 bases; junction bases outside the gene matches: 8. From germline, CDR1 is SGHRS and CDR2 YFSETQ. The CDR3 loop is CASKTGGILAGELFF. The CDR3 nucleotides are TGCGCCAGCAAGACAGGGGGCATTTTGGCCGGGGAGCTGTTTTTT.

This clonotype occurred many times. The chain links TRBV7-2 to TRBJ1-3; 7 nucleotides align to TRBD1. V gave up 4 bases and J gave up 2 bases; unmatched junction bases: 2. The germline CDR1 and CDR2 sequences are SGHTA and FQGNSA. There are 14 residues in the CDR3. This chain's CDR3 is CASSYGTAGNTIYF. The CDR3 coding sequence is TGTGCCAGCAGCTACGGGACAGCTGGAAACACCATATATTTT.

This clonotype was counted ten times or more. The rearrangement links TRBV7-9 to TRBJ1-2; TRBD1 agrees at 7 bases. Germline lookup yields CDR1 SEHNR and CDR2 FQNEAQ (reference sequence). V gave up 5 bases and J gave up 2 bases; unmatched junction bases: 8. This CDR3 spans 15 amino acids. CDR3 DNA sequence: TGTGCCAGCAGCCGCCGGGACAGAGCGAACTATGGCTACACCTTC. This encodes CASSRRDRANYGYTF. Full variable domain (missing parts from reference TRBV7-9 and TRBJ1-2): DTGVSQNPRHKITKRGQNVTFRCDPISEHNRLYWYRQTLGQGPEFLTYFQNEAQLEKSRLLSDRFSAERPKGSFSTLEIQRTEQGDSAMYLCASSRRDRANYGYTFGSGTRLTVV.

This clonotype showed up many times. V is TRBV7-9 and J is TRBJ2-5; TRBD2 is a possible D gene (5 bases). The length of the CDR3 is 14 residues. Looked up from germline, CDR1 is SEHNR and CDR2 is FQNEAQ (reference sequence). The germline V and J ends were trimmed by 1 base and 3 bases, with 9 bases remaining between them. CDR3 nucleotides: TGTGCCAGCAGCTTAGGGACTCCTGAAGAGACCCAGTACTTC. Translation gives CASSLGTPEETQYF.

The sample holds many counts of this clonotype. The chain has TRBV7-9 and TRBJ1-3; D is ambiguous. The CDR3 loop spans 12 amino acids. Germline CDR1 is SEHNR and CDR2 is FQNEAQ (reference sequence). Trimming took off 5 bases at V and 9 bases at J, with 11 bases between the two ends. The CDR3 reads CASSPGPSTIYF. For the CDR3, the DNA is TGTGCCAGCAGCCCCGGGCCTTCCACCATATATTTT.

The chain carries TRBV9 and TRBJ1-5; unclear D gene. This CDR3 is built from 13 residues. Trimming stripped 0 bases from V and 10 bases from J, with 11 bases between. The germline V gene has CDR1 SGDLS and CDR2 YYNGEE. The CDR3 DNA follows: TGTGCCAGCAGCGTAGAGGCAAATTCACCCCAGCATTTT. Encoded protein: CASSVEANSPQHF.

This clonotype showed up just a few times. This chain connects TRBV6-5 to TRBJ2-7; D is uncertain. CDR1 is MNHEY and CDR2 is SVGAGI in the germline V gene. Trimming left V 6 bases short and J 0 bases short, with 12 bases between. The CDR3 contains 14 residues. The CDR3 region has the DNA TGTGCCAGCAGGCGCTTAGTGATCTCCTACGAGCAGTACTTC. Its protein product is CASRRLVISYEQYF.

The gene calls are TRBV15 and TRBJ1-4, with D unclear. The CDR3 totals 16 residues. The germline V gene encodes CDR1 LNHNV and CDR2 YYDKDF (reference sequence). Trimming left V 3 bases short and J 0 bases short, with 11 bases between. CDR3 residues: CATSSRPMATNEKLFF. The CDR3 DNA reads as TGTGCCACCAGCAGCAGACCTATGGCAACTAATGAAAAACTGTTTTTT. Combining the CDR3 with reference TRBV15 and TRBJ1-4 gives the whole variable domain DAMVIQNPRYQVTQFGKPVTLSCSQTLNHNVMYWYQQKSSQAPKLLFHYYDKDFNNEADTPDNFQSRRPNTSFCFLDIRSPGLGDTAMYLCATSSRPMATNEKLFFGSGTQLSVL.